This T cell receptor beta chain was retrieved from a study of blood T cell repertoires in COVID-19. Study overall: The samples span acute and convalescent COVID-19 from the United States, Italy and Spain. Sample material is recorded as cDNA or gDNA derived from T cells, B-cell-depleted T cells, or PBMCs.

In its sample, this clone was seen once. Original processing notes: Using reference gene primer amplification, nucleated cell counts were estimated. Clones were sequenced by immunoSEQ multiplex PCR, and TCRdb holds only the in-frame ones, with some missing. The DNA was the basis for D and trimming; V, J and clone size are from that table. Of over 150,000 clones listed, roughly 88% are singletons. The CDR3 extends over 14 amino acids. Germline V CDR1 and CDR2: SGHRS, YFSETQ. V gave up 2 bases and J gave up 0 bases, with 5 bases separating them. This clonotype was obtained from a woman aged 55-70 years with acute or convalescent COVID-19. Specimen: peripheral blood. This chain links TRBV5-1 with TRBJ1-4; the D is unclear. The CDR3 reads CASSLQPTNEKLFF. The CDR3 region has the DNA TGCGCCAGCAGCTTACAGCCAACTAATGAAAAACTGTTTTTT.